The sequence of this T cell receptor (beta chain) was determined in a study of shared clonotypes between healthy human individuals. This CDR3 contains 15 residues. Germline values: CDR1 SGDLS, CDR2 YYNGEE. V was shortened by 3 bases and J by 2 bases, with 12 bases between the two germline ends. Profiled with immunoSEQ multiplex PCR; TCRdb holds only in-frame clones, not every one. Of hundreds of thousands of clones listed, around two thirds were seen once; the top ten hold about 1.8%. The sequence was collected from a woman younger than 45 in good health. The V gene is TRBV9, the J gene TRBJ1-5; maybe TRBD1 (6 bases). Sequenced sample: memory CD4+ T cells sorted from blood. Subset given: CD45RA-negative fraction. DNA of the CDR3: TGTGCCAGCAGCGGAGGGGGTGGAGGCAATCAGCCCCAGCATTTT. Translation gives CASSGGGGGNQPQHF.